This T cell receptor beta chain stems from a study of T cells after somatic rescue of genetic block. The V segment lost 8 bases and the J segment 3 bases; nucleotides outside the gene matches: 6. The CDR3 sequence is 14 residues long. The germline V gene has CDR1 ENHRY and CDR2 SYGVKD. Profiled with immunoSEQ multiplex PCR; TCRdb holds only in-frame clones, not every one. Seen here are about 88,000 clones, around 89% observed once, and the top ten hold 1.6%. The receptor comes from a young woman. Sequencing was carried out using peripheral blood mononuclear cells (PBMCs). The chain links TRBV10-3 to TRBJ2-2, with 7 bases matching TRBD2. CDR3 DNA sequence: TGTGCCATCTGGCGGGGGTCGTACACCGGGGAGCTGTTTTTT. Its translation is CAIWRGSYTGELFF.